This T cell receptor (beta chain) was recorded in a study of cytomegalovirus exposure and HLA in healthy donors. Broader study findings: In a later analysis, most CMV-associated TCR beta chains appeared HLA-restricted. In an earlier analysis, productive rearrangement rates for most beta V segments clustered near 87% or 30%. Likely technical artifact: a cluster of highly shared sequence variants.

A multiplex PCR was run with 60 Vbeta primers and 13 Jbeta primers. The table came from immunoSEQ multiplex PCR; TCRdb's copy has only in-frame clones and leaves some out. The table includes some 110,000 clones, roughly 73% detected once. To note about this clone: Its target is not known.

The J segment lost 10 bases and the V segment lost 2 bases, leaving 12 bases of the junction unmatched. CDR3 size: 14 residues. Germline CDR1 and CDR2: GTSNPN and SVGIG (reference sequence). J is TRBJ1-1 and V is TRBV30; 8 positions match TRBD1. Sequenced material: PBMCs. This TCR was sampled from a woman under 40 in good health and CMV-seronegative. The CDR3 DNA is TGTGCCTGGAGTTTCTCAGGGGGCGTTTTTGGAGCTTTCTTT. Its protein is CAWSFSGGVFGAFF.